These T cell receptor beta chains were read from a single sample in a study of human T cells and chemical hapten exposure. TCRdb reprocessed the RACE reads via MiXCR and lists one record per CDR3 protein. The data contain 250,000 to 300,000 distinct CDR3 sequences, about 7.7% of them seen just once; the ten biggest clones take up 0.9% to 1.5%. The sample consisted of whole blood, taken in connection with sensitization to the hapten diphenylcyclopropenone (DPC). The source is a man aged 18 to 35 with alopecia areata. Some clones in this sample may be carry-over from other donors' samples. The CDR3 runs from the conserved cysteine through the conserved F or W. The order of the fields is D gene, clone size, V gene, J gene, CDR3 protein, CDR3 DNA. D genes are given only for firm matches. For some rows the clone size is stated as once, few or many, or as a class when expanded; others skip it.

d_call: -
clone_size: few
v_call: TRBV4-1
j_call: TRBJ2-7
cdr3_aa: CASSQIQGITYEQYF
cdr3_nt: TGCGCCAGCAGCCAAATACAGGGAATCACCTACGAGCAGTACTTC

d_call: -
clone_size: many
v_call: TRBV29-1
j_call: TRBJ2-5
cdr3_aa: CSAKRGQETQYF
cdr3_nt: TGCAGCGCCAAAAGGGGCCAAGAGACCCAGTACTTC

d_call: -
clone_size: many
v_call: TRBV7-2
j_call: TRBJ1-5
cdr3_aa: CASSPGDRQPQHF
cdr3_nt: TGTGCCAGCAGCCCCGGAGATAGACAGCCCCAGCATTTT

d_call: -
clone_size: -
v_call: TRBV27
j_call: TRBJ2-4
cdr3_aa: CASSGSLQLAKNIQYF
cdr3_nt: TGTGCCAGCAGTGGATCTCTACAGCTAGCCAAAAACATTCAGTACTTC

d_call: -
clone_size: -
v_call: TRBV29-1
j_call: TRBJ2-1
cdr3_aa: CSVESGYEQFF
cdr3_nt: TGCAGCGTTGAATCAGGGTATGAGCAGTTCTTC

d_call: TRBD1
clone_size: few
v_call: TRBV20-1
j_call: TRBJ1-1
cdr3_aa: CSARSQGGLRSTEAFF
cdr3_nt: TGCAGTGCTAGATCTCAGGGGGGCCTCAGATCCACTGAAGCTTTCTTT

d_call: TRBD2
clone_size: few
v_call: TRBV29-1
j_call: TRBJ2-2
cdr3_aa: CSVEEISGGRTTGELFF
cdr3_nt: TGCAGCGTCGAAGAGATTAGCGGGGGGCGAACTACCGGGGAGCTGTTTTTT

d_call: -
clone_size: -
v_call: TRBV25-1
j_call: TRBJ2-1
cdr3_aa: CASSDAPGAPSYNEQFF
cdr3_nt: TGTGCCAGCAGTGACGCCCCAGGAGCCCCCTCTTACAATGAGCAGTTCTTC

d_call: -
clone_size: -
v_call: TRBV20-1
j_call: TRBJ2-1
cdr3_aa: CSARDQSSYNEQFF
cdr3_nt: TGCAGTGCTAGAGATCAGTCCAGCTACAATGAGCAGTTCTTC

d_call: TRBD1
clone_size: few
v_call: TRBV4-1
j_call: TRBJ1-2
cdr3_aa: CASSPDRVKYGYTF
cdr3_nt: TGCGCCAGCAGCCCGGACAGGGTAAAATATGGCTACACCTTC

d_call: TRBD2
clone_size: -
v_call: TRBV10-2
j_call: TRBJ2-6
cdr3_aa: CASSEERGIRSGANVLTF
cdr3_nt: TGCGCCAGCAGTGAGGAGCGGGGGATTCGCTCTGGGGCCAACGTCCTGACTTTC

d_call: TRBD1
clone_size: few
v_call: TRBV28
j_call: TRBJ1-2
cdr3_aa: CASSLRDRVSRGYTF
cdr3_nt: TGTGCCAGCAGTCTCCGGGACAGGGTGTCTAGAGGCTACACCTTC

d_call: TRBD1
clone_size: many
v_call: TRBV6-5
j_call: TRBJ1-3
cdr3_aa: CASSSTGGSGNTIYF
cdr3_nt: TGTGCCAGCAGCTCGACAGGGGGCTCTGGAAACACCATATATTTT

d_call: -
clone_size: -
v_call: TRBV5-1
j_call: TRBJ1-1
cdr3_aa: CASSGQPDTEAFF
cdr3_nt: TGCGCCAGCAGCGGGCAGCCGGACACTGAAGCTTTCTTT

d_call: -
clone_size: -
v_call: TRBV5-1
j_call: TRBJ1-5
cdr3_aa: CASSPGEGVSNQPQHF
cdr3_nt: TGCGCCAGCAGCCCCGGGGAGGGGGTTAGCAATCAGCCCCAGCATTTT

d_call: TRBD1
clone_size: -
v_call: TRBV10-3
j_call: TRBJ2-1
cdr3_aa: CAISPGQGVNEQFF
cdr3_nt: TGTGCCATCAGTCCCGGACAGGGGGTCAATGAGCAGTTCTTC

d_call: -
clone_size: -
v_call: TRBV12-3/TRBV12-4
j_call: TRBJ1-3
cdr3_aa: CASSLPGGGNTIYF
cdr3_nt: TGTGCCAGCAGTCTGCCGGGGGGAGGAAACACCATATATTTT

d_call: -
clone_size: -
v_call: TRBV7-3
j_call: TRBJ1-2
cdr3_aa: CASSQTGRTDGYTF
cdr3_nt: TGTGCCAGCAGTCAAACAGGGCGCACCGACGGCTACACCTTC

d_call: -
clone_size: many
v_call: TRBV21-1
j_call: TRBJ2-5
cdr3_aa: CASSKDRRQETQYF
cdr3_nt: TGTGCCAGCAGCAAAGACCGCCGCCAAGAGACCCAGTACTTC

d_call: -
clone_size: -
v_call: TRBV3-1
j_call: TRBJ2-1
cdr3_aa: CASSHLATAGNEQFF
cdr3_nt: TGTGCCAGCAGCCACTTAGCGACCGCCGGCAATGAGCAGTTCTTC

d_call: -
clone_size: few
v_call: TRBV5-1
j_call: TRBJ2-5
cdr3_aa: CASQKGQETQYF
cdr3_nt: TGCGCCAGTCAGAAGGGGCAAGAGACCCAGTACTTC

d_call: TRBD1
clone_size: -
v_call: TRBV7-8
j_call: TRBJ1-5
cdr3_aa: CASGVGQQLYSNQPQHF
cdr3_nt: TGTGCCAGCGGGGTGGGACAGCAGCTTTATAGCAATCAGCCCCAGCATTTT

d_call: -
clone_size: -
v_call: TRBV6-5
j_call: TRBJ1-3
cdr3_aa: CASSYSRRTAGNTIYF
cdr3_nt: TGTGCCAGCAGTTACTCGCGTCGTACAGCTGGAAACACCATATATTTT

d_call: TRBD1
clone_size: few
v_call: TRBV6-5
j_call: TRBJ2-5
cdr3_aa: CASSYGTGAETQYF
cdr3_nt: TGTGCCAGCAGTTACGGTACAGGGGCGGAGACCCAGTACTTC

d_call: TRBD1
clone_size: -
v_call: TRBV7-2
j_call: TRBJ1-1
cdr3_aa: CASSWDRSNTEAFF
cdr3_nt: TGTGCCAGCAGCTGGGACAGAAGTAACACTGAAGCTTTCTTT

d_call: TRBD2
clone_size: many
v_call: TRBV12-3/TRBV12-4
j_call: TRBJ2-1
cdr3_aa: CASSLGTSNEQFF
cdr3_nt: TGTGCCAGCAGTTTGGGGACTAGCAATGAGCAGTTCTTC

d_call: TRBD1
clone_size: -
v_call: TRBV3-1
j_call: TRBJ2-7
cdr3_aa: CASSRTGGRSYEQYF
cdr3_nt: TGTGCCAGCAGCCGGACAGGGGGCCGTTCCTACGAGCAGTACTTC

d_call: -
clone_size: many
v_call: TRBV27
j_call: TRBJ2-7
cdr3_aa: CASSPTGVRHEQYF
cdr3_nt: TGTGCCAGCAGCCCGACGGGGGTTCGCCACGAGCAGTACTTC

d_call: -
clone_size: -
v_call: TRBV3-1
j_call: TRBJ2-3
cdr3_aa: CASSQLTHRTPTTDTQYF
cdr3_nt: TGTGCCAGCAGCCAGCTTACTCACCGGACTCCGACCACAGATACGCAGTATTTT

d_call: -
clone_size: few
v_call: TRBV7-9
j_call: TRBJ2-1
cdr3_aa: CASSLATGVAERQFF
cdr3_nt: TGTGCCAGCAGCTTGGCTACAGGGGTAGCGGAACGGCAGTTCTTC

d_call: TRBD1
clone_size: few
v_call: TRBV5-1
j_call: TRBJ2-3
cdr3_aa: CASSGRDSSTDTQYF
cdr3_nt: TGCGCCAGCAGCGGACGGGACAGTAGCACAGATACGCAGTATTTT

d_call: TRBD2
clone_size: -
v_call: TRBV11-2
j_call: TRBJ2-1
cdr3_aa: CASSSLAALIGQFF
cdr3_nt: TGTGCCAGCAGCTCACTAGCGGCGCTTATCGGGCAGTTCTTC

d_call: -
clone_size: once
v_call: TRBV7-9
j_call: TRBJ2-5
cdr3_aa: CASSLEGLAALQETQYF
cdr3_nt: TGTGCCAGCAGCTTAGAAGGCCTCGCCGCTTTACAAGAGACCCAGTACTTC

d_call: -
clone_size: -
v_call: TRBV5-1
j_call: TRBJ1-1
cdr3_aa: CASSLSAGPTEAFF
cdr3_nt: TGCGCCAGCAGCTTGTCCGCAGGACCCACTGAAGCTTTCTTT

d_call: -
clone_size: -
v_call: TRBV28
j_call: TRBJ2-6
cdr3_aa: CASSPLGSGANVLTF
cdr3_nt: TGTGCCAGCAGTCCACTGGGTTCTGGGGCCAACGTCCTGACTTTC

d_call: TRBD2
clone_size: few
v_call: TRBV4-3
j_call: TRBJ2-3
cdr3_aa: CASSQDLGLAGGPTDTQYF
cdr3_nt: TGCGCCAGCAGCCAAGATCTTGGTCTAGCGGGGGGCCCCACAGATACGCAGTATTTT

d_call: TRBD1
clone_size: few
v_call: TRBV28
j_call: TRBJ2-5
cdr3_aa: CASRAGGQETQYF
cdr3_nt: TGTGCCAGCAGAGCAGGGGGTCAGGAGACCCAGTACTTC

d_call: -
clone_size: -
v_call: TRBV28
j_call: TRBJ1-1
cdr3_aa: CASSLVSSYWGGQGKTEAFF
cdr3_nt: TGTGCCAGCAGTTTGGTGTCTTCCTATTGGGGAGGGCAGGGCAAAACTGAAGCTTTCTTT

d_call: TRBD1
clone_size: few
v_call: TRBV12-3/TRBV12-4
j_call: TRBJ1-2
cdr3_aa: CASSPQGALHGYTF
cdr3_nt: TGTGCCAGCAGCCCGCAGGGGGCGCTACATGGCTACACCTTC

d_call: TRBD1
clone_size: -
v_call: TRBV25-1
j_call: TRBJ2-7
cdr3_aa: CASATGAEQYF
cdr3_nt: TGTGCCAGCGCTACAGGGGCCGAGCAGTACTTC

d_call: TRBD2
clone_size: few
v_call: TRBV12-3/TRBV12-4
j_call: TRBJ2-1
cdr3_aa: CASSPGLAGGLSYNEQFF
cdr3_nt: TGTGCCAGCAGTCCCGGACTAGCGGGGGGGCTGTCCTACAATGAGCAGTTCTTC

d_call: TRBD1
clone_size: many
v_call: TRBV28
j_call: TRBJ1-1
cdr3_aa: CASSPYQRGPPEAFF
cdr3_nt: TGTGCCAGCAGTCCATACCAGAGGGGGCCCCCTGAAGCTTTCTTT

d_call: TRBD1
clone_size: -
v_call: TRBV3-1
j_call: TRBJ1-1
cdr3_aa: CASSPGQGLTYTEAFF
cdr3_nt: TGTGCCAGCAGCCCCGGACAGGGACTGACGTACACTGAAGCTTTCTTT

d_call: -
clone_size: few
v_call: TRBV20-1
j_call: TRBJ2-5
cdr3_aa: CSARRASAKETQYF
cdr3_nt: TGCAGTGCTCGACGCGCTAGCGCTAAAGAGACCCAGTACTTC

d_call: TRBD1
clone_size: many
v_call: TRBV6-6
j_call: TRBJ1-4
cdr3_aa: CASTLQGYEKLFF
cdr3_nt: TGTGCCAGCACACTACAGGGGTACGAAAAACTGTTTTTT

d_call: -
clone_size: -
v_call: TRBV25-1
j_call: TRBJ2-7
cdr3_aa: CASSEFGRSTYEQYF
cdr3_nt: TGTGCCAGCAGTGAATTCGGCAGGAGCACCTACGAGCAGTACTTC

d_call: -
clone_size: -
v_call: TRBV28
j_call: TRBJ1-2
cdr3_aa: CASSPLGGNYGYTF
cdr3_nt: TGTGCCAGCAGTCCTCTCGGCGGCAACTATGGCTACACCTTC

d_call: TRBD1
clone_size: -
v_call: TRBV7-3
j_call: TRBJ2-2
cdr3_aa: CASSPQGAVTGELFF
cdr3_nt: TGTGCCAGCAGCCCCCAGGGGGCGGTCACCGGGGAGCTGTTTTTT

d_call: -
clone_size: -
v_call: TRBV7-2
j_call: TRBJ1-5
cdr3_aa: CASSWGGGQPQHF
cdr3_nt: TGTGCCAGCAGCTGGGGGGGTGGTCAGCCCCAGCATTTT

d_call: -
clone_size: -
v_call: TRBV2
j_call: TRBJ1-3
cdr3_aa: CASTRLGVSGNTIYF
cdr3_nt: TGTGCCAGCACCCGCCTGGGGGTCTCTGGAAACACCATATATTTT

d_call: -
clone_size: -
v_call: TRBV6-2/TRBV6-3
j_call: TRBJ1-1
cdr3_aa: CASSWGKVTEAFF
cdr3_nt: TGTGCCAGCAGTTGGGGCAAGGTCACTGAAGCTTTCTTT

d_call: TRBD1
clone_size: many
v_call: TRBV25-1
j_call: TRBJ2-1
cdr3_aa: CASFGQGEQFF
cdr3_nt: TGTGCCAGCTTCGGACAGGGTGAGCAGTTCTTC

d_call: -
clone_size: -
v_call: TRBV5-1
j_call: TRBJ2-3
cdr3_aa: CASSLAGLSTQYF
cdr3_nt: TGCGCCAGCAGCTTGGCCGGACTTAGCACGCAGTATTTT

d_call: -
clone_size: few
v_call: TRBV3-1
j_call: TRBJ2-1
cdr3_aa: CASSQVGAGEQFF
cdr3_nt: TGTGCCAGCAGCCAAGTGGGGGCGGGTGAGCAGTTCTTC

d_call: -
clone_size: -
v_call: TRBV27
j_call: TRBJ2-3
cdr3_aa: CASSLIGLGTDTQYF
cdr3_nt: TGTGCCAGCAGTTTAATCGGGTTGGGCACAGATACGCAGTATTTT

d_call: -
clone_size: few
v_call: TRBV18
j_call: TRBJ1-1
cdr3_aa: CASSPRAEGLGTEAFF
cdr3_nt: TGTGCCAGCTCACCACGGGCAGAAGGACTTGGCACTGAAGCTTTCTTT

d_call: TRBD2
clone_size: -
v_call: TRBV6-5
j_call: TRBJ2-1
cdr3_aa: CASKLSGVNYNEQFF
cdr3_nt: TGTGCCAGCAAACTGAGCGGGGTGAACTACAATGAGCAGTTCTTC